The 25 T cell receptor beta chains presented below share a single source sample, sequenced in a study of blood T cell repertoires in COVID-19. The method was immunoSEQ multiplex PCR; TCRdb's version includes in-frame clones alone and lacks a portion of them. The sample lists 130,000 or so clones; about 86% were seen once. The sample was peripheral blood. The receptors were sampled from a woman aged 55-69 years with acute or convalescent COVID-19.

The chain recombines TRBV28 with TRBJ2-3, with TRBD1 identical over 7 bases. The CDR3 length is 15 residues. Germline trimming cut 3 bases from V and 4 bases from J; bases unmatched to any gene: 7. Germline CDR1 MDHEN, CDR2 SYDVKM. The CDR3 bases are TGTGCCAGCAGTTTTCGAGGGGGCGCTTCAGATACGCAGTATTTT. It translates to CASSFRGGASDTQYF. The full variable domain, with the rest looked up from reference TRBV28 and TRBJ2-3, is DVKVTQSSRYLVKRTGEKVFLECVQDMDHENMFWYRQDPGLGLRLIYFSYDVKMKEKGDIPEGYSVSREKKERFSLILESASTNQTSMYLCASSFRGGASDTQYFGPGTRLTVL.

This chain uses TRBV30 with TRBJ1-2; TRBD1 aligns across 9 bases. V trimming: 3 bases; J trimming: 12 bases; junction bases outside the gene matches: 14. There are 14 residues in the CDR3. Germline V lookup: CDR1 GTSNPN, CDR2 SVGIG (reference sequence). The CDR3 DNA reads TGTGCCTGGAGCGGCCGGGACAGGGAGAGTCAGGACACCTTC. Protein: CAWSGRDRESQDTF.

The rearrangement uses TRBV30 and TRBJ2-7; 7 bases line up with TRBD1. Germline-derived CDR1 and CDR2 are GTSNPN and SVGIG (reference sequence). J gave up 12 bases and V 2 bases, and 10 bases lay outside the gene matches. The CDR3 runs 12 residues. CDR3 sequence (DNA): TGTGCCTGGAGTCCCGGGACAGAGGCGAGGTACTTC. Translation gives CAWSPGTEARYF.

Details on this clone: This sample also contains other DNA sequences that code for the same CDR3. V is TRBV14 and J is TRBJ1-2, with 7 bases fitting TRBD1. CDR1 SGHDN and CDR2 FVKESK come from the germline V gene. With V trimmed by 4 bases and J by 2 bases, 1 base remained unmatched. The CDR3 extends over 13 amino acids. CDR3 residues: CASSPDRNYGYTF. As DNA, the CDR3 is TGTGCCAGCAGCCCGGACAGGAACTATGGCTACACCTTC.

V gene TRBV15 combines with J gene TRBJ1-6, with a tentative D call TRBD1 (6 bases). Germline CDR1 and CDR2: LNHNV and YYDKDF (reference sequence). CDR3 length equals 14 residues. Trimming took 3 bases from V and 8 from J, leaving 11 bases between them. The CDR3 sequence is CATSRPGVYSPLHF. The CDR3 region has the DNA TGTGCCACCAGCAGGCCAGGGGTTTATTCACCCCTCCACTTT.

This clone was detected only once. V usage is TRBV29-1 and J usage is TRBJ1-1; no clear D. Germline V gene lookup returns CDR1 SQVTM and CDR2 ANQGSEA. Trimming took 4 bases from V and 3 from J, leaving 12 bases between them. The CDR3 extends over 13 amino acids. CDR3 DNA: TGCAGCGTTGTCCACAGCCCGGACACTGAAGCTTTCTTT. Its protein product is CSVVHSPDTEAFF.

This clone appeared a few times. V gene TRBV7-8 combines with J gene TRBJ1-5; D is perhaps TRBD1 (6 bases). The length of the CDR3 is 15 residues. V dropped 5 bases and J dropped 1 base, with 12 bases sitting between them. Germline V gene sequence: CDR1 SGHVS, CDR2 FQNEAQ. In nucleotides, the CDR3 is TGTGCCAGCAGCCCAGGGGTAACGAGCAATCAGCCCCAGCATTTT. The encoded protein is CASSPGVTSNQPQHF.

The genes are TRBV4-3 and TRBJ1-5; D ambiguous. Germline CDR1 reads LGHNA; CDR2 reads YSLEER. V lost 1 base and J 3 bases, leaving 4 bases between the germline ends. The CDR3 is made up of 13 amino acids. In DNA, the CDR3 is TGCGCCAGCAGCCAAGGAGCCAATCAGCCCCAGCATTTT. Protein sequence: CASSQGANQPQHF.

In its sample, this clone was seen once. This sequence joins TRBV11-1 and TRBJ2-5; 10 bases agree with TRBD1. The trim removed 6 bases at V and 4 bases at J, leaving 5 bases unmatched. The CDR3 totals 14 residues. The germline CDR1 and CDR2 sequences are SGHAT and FQDESV (reference sequence). The CDR3 coding sequence is TGTGCCAGCAGTTCCCGGGACAGGGGAGAGACCCAGTACTTC. Its translation is CASSSRDRGETQYF.

The J gene is TRBJ1-3, the V gene TRBV6-6; D is uncertain. Trimming stripped 2 bases from V and 4 bases from J, with 9 bases between. The V gene's germline CDR1 is MNHNY and CDR2 SVGAGI (reference sequence). The CDR3 runs 14 residues. CDR3 DNA: TGTGCCAGCAGTTACGGTGCGTCCGGAAACACCATATATTTT. This gives the protein CASSYGASGNTIYF.

The rearrangement uses TRBV11-2 and TRBJ2-3; tentative D call: TRBD2 (6 bases). The CDR3 spans 15 residues. CDR1 and CDR2 (germline): SGHAT, FQNNGV. V lost 4 bases to trimming and J lost 7 bases, with 18 bases between them. The CDR3 nucleotides read TGTGCCAGCAGCTCCCTGCGGGGCCCCCAGAATACGCAGTATTTT. It is translated as CASSSLRGPQNTQYF.

This clone has only one observation. The genes are TRBV12-3 or TRBV12-4 and TRBJ1-2, with 7 bases identical to TRBD1. The V segment lost 7 bases and the J segment 2 bases; nucleotides outside the gene matches: 4. The CDR3 sequence is 13 residues long. As DNA, the CDR3 is TGTGCCAGCACCCTGACAGGGAACTATGGCTACACCTTC. Residues: CASTLTGNYGYTF.

This chain joins TRBV27 and TRBJ2-7; 9 bases fit TRBD2. The CDR3 loop spans 13 amino acids. Germline CDR1 is MNHEY and CDR2 is SMNVEV (reference sequence). V dropped 2 bases and J dropped 7; count of bases not matched to a gene: 3. The CDR3 bases are TGTGCCAGCAGTTTAGGCGGGGGGGAAGAGCAGTACTTC. Translation: CASSLGGGEEQYF.

This sequence joins TRBV9 and TRBJ1-3; the match to TRBD1 covers 7 bases. The CDR3 has 16 residues. In germline, CDR1 is SGDLS, CDR2 YYNGEE. With 1 base clipped from V and 0 bases from J, the junction kept 4 bases outside the gene matches. This CDR3 reads CASSVYGTDSGNTIYF. CDR3 nucleotide sequence: TGTGCCAGCAGCGTATATGGGACAGACTCTGGAAACACCATATATTTT.

The chain joins TRBV7-2 to TRBJ1-1, with D unclear. Germline CDR1 is SGHTA and CDR2 is FQGNSA. CDR3 length: 14 residues. Deletions cut 3 bases from V and 5 bases from J, with 13 bases between. The CDR3 DNA is TGTGCCAGCAGCTTTTCCCAGGCGGGGACTGAAGCTTTCTTT. This sequence encodes CASSFSQAGTEAFF.

The V call is TRBV2, the J call TRBJ2-2, with D uncertain. V was shortened by 3 bases and J by 3 bases, with 8 bases between the two germline ends. The CDR3 has 14 amino acids. From germline, CDR1 is SNHLY and CDR2 FYNNEI. CDR3 region: CASSDFQYTGELFF. The CDR3 bases are TGTGCCAGCAGTGATTTCCAGTACACCGGGGAGCTGTTTTTT.

This chain uses TRBV2 with TRBJ1-1; TRBD1 matches 10 bases. Germline V gene data show CDR1 as SNHLY and CDR2 as FYNNEI. Trimming took 9 bases from V and 4 from J; bases not matched to a gene: 5. This CDR3 has 13 amino acids. The CDR3 DNA sequence: TGTGCCAGTTCCGGGACAGGGGCCACTGAAGCTTTCTTT. Its translation is CASSGTGATEAFF. Drawing the rest from reference TRBV2 and TRBJ1-1, the complete variable domain is EPEVTQTPSHQVTQMGQEVILRCVPISNHLYFYWYRQILGQKVEFLVSFYNNEISEKSEIFDDQFSVERPDGSNFTLKIRSTKLEDSAMYFCASSGTGATEAFFGQGTRLTVV.

The chain joins TRBV24-1 to TRBJ2-3; 13 bases fit TRBD2. CDR3 length: 18 residues. Germline V gene lookup returns CDR1 KGHDR and CDR2 SFDVKD. V lost 4 bases to trimming and J lost 0 bases; unmatched junction nucleotides: 6. This chain's CDR3 is CATSDYRLAGGSTDTQYF. As DNA, the CDR3 is TGTGCCACCAGTGACTACCGACTAGCGGGGGGCAGCACAGATACGCAGTATTTT.

The V gene is TRBV5-1, the J gene TRBJ2-7; 7 bases align to TRBD1. This CDR3 is 15 amino acids long. Germline CDR1 SGHRS, CDR2 YFSETQ. Trimming at V came to 4 bases and at J to 2 bases, leaving 9 bases not matched to a gene. DNA of the CDR3: TGCGCCAGCAGCCTAACCGGGACAGAAACCTACGAGCAGTACTTC. Its translation is CASSLTGTETYEQYF.

V gene TRBV7-3 combines with J gene TRBJ1-3; D gene uncertain. CDR3 length: 16 amino acids. Germline V CDR1 and CDR2: SGHTA, FQGTGA. Trimming shortened V by 5 bases and J by 0 bases, and 14 bases separated the two germline ends. The CDR3 sequence: CASSTPGPNSGNTIYF. CDR3 bases: TGTGCCAGCAGCACCCCGGGTCCCAACTCTGGAAACACCATATATTTT.

The V and J genes are TRBV7-2 and TRBJ2-3, with TRBD1 matching over 10 bases. V lost 1 base to trimming and J lost 5 bases; unmatched junction nucleotides: 6. Germline CDR1 SGHTA, CDR2 FQGNSA. The CDR3 has 16 amino acids. In DNA, the CDR3 is TGTGCCAGCAGCTTAGGGTGGGACAGGGGATTAGATACGCAGTATTTT. This translates into CASSLGWDRGLDTQYF.

The J gene is TRBJ2-1, the V gene TRBV6-6; D might be TRBD2 (5 bases). Trimming stripped 2 bases from V and 0 bases from J, with 11 bases between. Germline V lookup: CDR1 MNHNY, CDR2 SVGAGI (reference sequence). The CDR3 consists of 16 residues. The CDR3 bases are TGTGCCAGCAGTTACGGGCGGCTAGCCTCCTACAATGAGCAGTTCTTC. Translated: CASSYGRLASYNEQFF.

In nucleotides, the CDR3 is TGTGCCAGCAGCTCCGGGACACAATACGAGCAGTACTTC. This encodes CASSSGTQYEQYF. V usage is TRBV5-4 and J usage is TRBJ2-7, with a possible D match to TRBD1 (6 bases). The CDR3 extends over 13 amino acids. Germline V gives CDR1 SGHNT, CDR2 YYREEE (reference sequence). V was cut by 3 bases and J by 4 bases, with 11 bases left in between.

The chain carries TRBV10-3 and TRBJ2-1, with TRBD1 matching 7 bases. From germline, CDR1 is ENHRY and CDR2 SYGVKD. V shed 3 bases and J 12 bases; nucleotides not matched to a gene: 11. This CDR3 has 14 residues. This CDR3 reads CAISEGGAGLSQFF. The CDR3, as DNA: TGTGCCATCAGTGAAGGGGGCGCAGGGTTGTCGCAGTTCTTC.

The gene calls are TRBV9 and TRBJ2-5; 7 bases map to TRBD2. Germline CDR1 and CDR2: SGDLS and YYNGEE. The CDR3 is 14 residues long. Germline trimming cut 1 base from V and 1 base from J; bases unmatched to any gene: 1. The CDR3 nucleotides read TGTGCCAGCAGCGTATCTAGCGGCCAAGAGACCCAGTACTTC. Protein sequence: CASSVSSGQETQYF.